Below are 22 T cell receptor beta chains sequenced from a single sample in a study of brain T cells in children with intractable seizures. Time point here: blood from clinic visit 5 months post-surgery; TSC patient then seizure free. Sequencing used immunoSEQ multiplex PCR; TCRdb keeps in-frame clones, though not all of them. The table shows 300,000 to 400,000 clones, with over 90% occurring only once. The sample consisted of peripheral blood, taken 4 to 5 months after surgery. The receptors stem from a boy less than two years old with tuberous sclerosis and intractable seizures.

The chain joins TRBV2 to TRBJ1-2; the D gene is possibly TRBD1 (5 bases). V was clipped by 8 bases and J by 4 bases, with 14 bases between them. This CDR3 is built from 13 residues. CDR1 SNHLY and CDR2 FYNNEI come from the germline V gene. CDR3 amino acids: CASAQVAIYGYTF. CDR3 in DNA: TGTGCCAGCGCACAGGTAGCAATCTATGGCTACACCTTC.

The V gene is TRBV5-4, the J gene TRBJ2-5; D possibly corresponds to TRBD1 (6 bases). Trimming removed 0 bases at V and 2 bases at J, with 8 bases between. The CDR3 contains 14 residues. CDR1 SGHNT and CDR2 YYREEE come from the germline V gene (reference sequence). CDR3 sequence reads: CASSLEDRQETQYF. Written as DNA, the CDR3 is TGTGCCAGCAGCTTGGAGGACAGACAAGAGACCCAGTACTTC.

J is TRBJ2-2 and V is TRBV30; D possibly corresponds to TRBD1 (5 bases). Trimming cost V 0 bases and J 3 bases, with 8 bases left between them. Germline V gene lookup returns CDR1 GTSNPN and CDR2 SVGIG (reference sequence). The CDR3 runs 14 residues. The CDR3 spells CAWSVGAHTGELFF. CDR3 DNA: TGTGCCTGGAGTGTAGGGGCTCACACCGGGGAGCTGTTTTTT.

As regards this clone: The junction departs from the called germline gene at one end, perhaps through a read error. DNA of the CDR3: TGTGCCAGCAGTTTAAGTTCGAGAGGGAGTCTAGTCTTC. Translating it yields CASSLSSRGSLVF. The V gene is TRBV12-3 or TRBV12-4, the J gene TRBJ2-7, with D possibly TRBD2 on 5 matching bases. The length of the CDR3 is 13 residues.

Concerning this clone itself: This sample also contains other DNA sequences that code for the same CDR3. The rearrangement links TRBV5-1 to TRBJ2-6; D call uncertain. Germline-derived CDR1 and CDR2 are SGHRS and YFSETQ. This CDR3 contains 15 residues. V lost 0 bases, J lost 0 bases, and 4 bases lay in between. The CDR3, as DNA: TGCGCCAGCAGCTTGGATGTCTCTGGGGCCAACGTCCTGACTTTC. It is translated as CASSLDVSGANVLTF.

V gene TRBV5-1 combines with J gene TRBJ2-1; TRBD2 matches 13 bases. The trim removed 0 bases at V and 8 bases at J, leaving 8 bases unmatched. This CDR3 spans 17 amino acids. Germline assignment: CDR1 SGHRS and CDR2 YFSETQ. The CDR3 region has the DNA TGCGCCAGCAGCTTGGGAGGGACTAGCGGGGCTGCGCATGAGCAGTTCTTC. Translation: CASSLGGTSGAAHEQFF.

This clone has a single count. V usage is TRBV24-1 and J usage is TRBJ1-2; the D gene is possibly TRBD1 (5 bases). Germline-derived CDR1 and CDR2 are KGHDR and SFDVKD. V was shortened by 4 bases and J by 8 bases, with 13 bases between the two germline ends. The CDR3 length is 13 residues. CDR3 region: CATSDGTNLGYTF. DNA for the CDR3: TGTGCCACCAGTGACGGGACGAATCTGGGCTACACCTTC.

Here the CDR3 reads CASSPQGARETQYF. The CDR3 bases are TGTGCCAGCAGCCCACAGGGGGCAAGAGAGACCCAGTACTTC. V is TRBV11-1 and J is TRBJ2-5, with 9 bases that match TRBD1. CDR1 and CDR2 (germline): SGHAT, FQDESV (reference sequence). With 5 bases clipped from V and 4 bases from J, the junction kept 5 bases outside the gene matches. This CDR3 has 14 residues.

The genes are TRBV9 and TRBJ2-3; 12 bases are shared with TRBD2. This CDR3 is 18 amino acids long. Germline trimming cut 0 bases from V and 2 bases from J; bases unmatched to any gene: 7. Germline CDR1 SGDLS, CDR2 YYNGEE. The CDR3 DNA sequence: TGTGCCAGCAGCGTAGAAGGCGGACTAGCGGGGATCACAGATACGCAGTATTTT. Translated, it gives CASSVEGGLAGITDTQYF.

V and J are TRBV2 and TRBJ2-1, with D possibly being TRBD2 (6 bases). V was clipped by 4 bases and J by 4 bases, with 11 bases between them. The germline V gene has CDR1 SNHLY and CDR2 FYNNEI. This CDR3 is built from 14 residues. The CDR3 bases are TGTGCCAGCAGTGCCCGGGGAGGTTACAATGAGCAGTTCTTC. It translates to CASSARGGYNEQFF.

This chain joins TRBV6-1 and TRBJ1-1, with 9 bases identical to TRBD1. Per germline, CDR1 MNHNS and CDR2 SASEGT. The CDR3 totals 15 residues. V shed 1 base, J shed 0 bases, and the junction held 0 bases outside the gene matches. DNA of the CDR3: TGTGCCAGCAGTGAAGGGACAGGGGTGAACACTGAAGCTTTCTTT. Translating it yields CASSEGTGVNTEAFF.

This clone was recorded once. The chain has TRBV27 and TRBJ1-5, with D possibly TRBD1 on 5 matching bases. CDR1 and CDR2 (germline): MNHEY, SMNVEV (reference sequence). The V end lost 5 bases, the J end lost 2 bases, and 19 bases lay between the germline ends. This CDR3 has 17 residues. CDR3 region: CASSDTRGWGGNQPQHF. The CDR3 region has the DNA TGTGCCAGCAGTGATACCCGGGGCTGGGGGGGCAATCAGCCCCAGCATTTT.

The genes are TRBV12-3 or TRBV12-4 and TRBJ2-3; D uncertain. This CDR3 is 13 amino acids long. Between the trimmed V and J ends, which lost 2 bases and 5 bases, there was a span of 8 bases. The CDR3 DNA reads TGTGCCAGCAGTTTAAGAAGTGGAGATACGCAGTATTTT. Protein product: CASSLRSGDTQYF.

The genes are TRBV14 and TRBJ1-6; the D gene is possibly TRBD1 (5 bases). With 3 bases removed from V and 15 bases from J, the gap between germline ends came to 24 bases. The CDR3 is 16 residues long. Germline V CDR1 and CDR2: SGHDN, FVKESK. The CDR3 here is CASSHVPLGRDGHLHF. The CDR3 DNA is TGTGCCAGCAGCCACGTTCCTTTGGGGCGTGACGGCCACCTCCACTTT.

The chain carries TRBV11-3 and TRBJ2-5, with a possible D match to TRBD1 (5 bases). The CDR3 contains 11 residues. Germline CDR1 SGHNT, CDR2 YENEEA. The V end was cut by 2 bases, the J end by 10 bases, with 8 bases between. CDR3 sequence: CASSLKGDQYF. The CDR3 region has the DNA TGTGCCAGCAGCTTAAAAGGGGACCAGTACTTC.

Written as DNA, the CDR3 is TGCGCCAGCAGCTACCGGACAGTTAGCTCCTACGAGCAGTACTTC. Amino acids: CASSYRTVSSYEQYF. V usage is TRBV5-1 and J usage is TRBJ2-7; possibly TRBD1 for D (6 bases). The ends were cut back, 3 bases at V and 0 bases at J, with 13 bases in the middle. CDR1 SGHRS and CDR2 YFSETQ come from the germline V gene. The CDR3 has 15 amino acids.

The chain joins TRBV4-1 to TRBJ1-5; 8 nucleotides align to TRBD1. CDR1 is MGHRA, CDR2 YSYEKL, per germline. Trimming removed 1 base from V and 9 bases from J; junction bases left unmatched: 5. This CDR3 has 14 amino acids. CDR3 DNA: TGCGCCAGCAGCCAAGGACAGGGGCCAAGGCCCCAGCATTTT. It is translated as CASSQGQGPRPQHF.

The CDR3 region has the DNA TGCGCCAGCAGTCCGACTAGCGGGGGGCCCTACGAGCAGTACTTC. Translation: CASSPTSGGPYEQYF. J is TRBJ2-7 and V is TRBV4-1; TRBD2 matches 13 bases. This CDR3 has 15 residues. V was clipped by 6 bases and J by 2 bases; unmatched bases: 4. CDR1 is MGHRA, CDR2 YSYEKL, per germline.

This clone was found once. The chain links TRBV7-9 to TRBJ2-3; 10 positions match TRBD2. The CDR3 covers 15 residues. The V segment lost 6 bases and the J segment 2 bases; nucleotides outside the gene matches: 5. CDR1 is SEHNR and CDR2 is FQNEAQ in the germline V gene (reference sequence). The CDR3 protein is CASSSGTSVTDTQYF. CDR3 DNA sequence: TGTGCCAGCAGTTCCGGGACTAGCGTCACAGATACGCAGTATTTT.

The chain is built from TRBV7-8 and TRBJ2-5, with 7 bases matching TRBD1. This CDR3 contains 13 residues. Per germline, CDR1 SGHVS and CDR2 FQNEAQ. The J segment lost 3 bases and the V segment lost 5 bases, leaving 3 bases of the junction unmatched. The CDR3 reads CASSDGQEETQYF. CDR3 nucleotide sequence: TGTGCCAGCAGCGACGGACAGGAAGAGACCCAGTACTTC.

The gene calls are TRBV30 and TRBJ2-7, with D possibly matching TRBD1 (6 bases). The CDR3 extends over 12 amino acids. The germline CDR1 and CDR2 sequences are GTSNPN and SVGIG (reference sequence). CDR3 in amino acids: CASGANSYEQYF. The CDR3 region has the DNA TGTGCGTCAGGGGCTAACTCCTACGAGCAGTACTTC.

The rearrangement links TRBV7-8 to TRBJ2-7, with 7 positions matching TRBD1. After removal of 5 bases from V and 1 base from J, the junction contained 5 bases not matched to a gene. The germline gives CDR1 SGHVS, CDR2 FQNEAQ. The CDR3 sequence is 14 residues long. CDR3 region: CASSRTGYSYEQYF. The CDR3 coding sequence is TGTGCCAGCAGCAGGACAGGATATTCCTACGAGCAGTACTTC.